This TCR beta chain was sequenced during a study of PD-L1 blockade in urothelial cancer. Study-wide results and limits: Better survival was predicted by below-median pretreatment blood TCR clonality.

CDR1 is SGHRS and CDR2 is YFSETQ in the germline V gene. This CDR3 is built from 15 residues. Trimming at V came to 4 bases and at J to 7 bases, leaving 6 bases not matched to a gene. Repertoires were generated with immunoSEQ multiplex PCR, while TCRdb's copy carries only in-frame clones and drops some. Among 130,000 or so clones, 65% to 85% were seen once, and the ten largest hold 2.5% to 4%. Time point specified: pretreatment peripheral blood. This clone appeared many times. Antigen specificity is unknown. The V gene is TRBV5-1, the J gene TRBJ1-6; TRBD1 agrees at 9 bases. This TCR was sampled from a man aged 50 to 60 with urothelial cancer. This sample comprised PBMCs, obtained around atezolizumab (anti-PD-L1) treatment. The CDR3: CASSTVTGGNSPLHF. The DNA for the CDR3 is TGCGCCAGCAGCACGGTGACAGGGGGGAATTCACCCCTCCACTTT.